The present TCR beta chain was sequenced within a study of blood T cell repertoires in COVID-19. Study in general: Samples representing acute and convalescent COVID-19 were sourced from the United States, Italy and Spain.

V was clipped by 11 bases and J by 4 bases; unmatched bases: 13. The germline CDR1 and CDR2 sequences are SEHNR and FQNEAQ (reference sequence). The CDR3 has 15 residues. Only a few counts were recorded for this clone. The authors' processing: Nucleated cell number was recorded as an estimate derived from reference gene primer amplification. The protocol was immunoSEQ multiplex PCR, while the TCRdb copy is restricted to in-frame clones and leaves out a portion. The V and J calls and the clone size are those of that table, but D and trimming were determined from the DNA. The table records 120,000 to 150,000 clones, around 85% of them present only once.

Sequencing was done on a sample of peripheral blood. The receptor comes from a woman in her sixties with COVID-19, enrolled during active disease. The chain joins TRBV7-9 to TRBJ2-1, with 8 bases lining up with TRBD1. The CDR3 coding sequence is TGTGCCGGGGGGACAGGCGGGTCCCGTTACAATGAGCAGTTCTTC. It yields the protein CAGGTGGSRYNEQFF.